The 21 T cell receptor beta chains below all came from one sample that was sequenced in a study of T-cell memory formation after mild COVID-19. TCRdb itself ran the 5' RACE reads through MiXCR, one entry per CDR3 protein. The profile shows 550,000 to 600,000 distinct CDR3 sequences, approximately 21% of them singletons. The sequenced sample consisted of PBMCs or a T cell subset sorted from them (not recorded which). Every receptor here comes from an adult woman who had mild COVID-19 (a few samples of this study predate the infection). Cell type and time point are not known.

In this sample, this clonotype turned up many times. J is TRBJ2-2 and V is TRBV29-1; 10 bases align to TRBD1. The V gene's germline CDR1 is SQVTM and CDR2 ANQGSEA. The CDR3 covers 15 residues. J lost 5 bases, V lost 7 bases, and 10 bases had no gene match. The CDR3 protein is CSAATGTGVTGELFF. CDR3 DNA sequence: TGCAGCGCTGCAACCGGGACAGGGGTTACCGGGGAGCTGTTTTTT.

This clonotype appeared a few times. The CDR3 sequence: CAISGGSGQGYEQYF. The CDR3 nucleotides read TGTGCCATCAGTGGCGGGTCGGGACAGGGCTACGAGCAGTACTTC. This chain uses TRBV10-3 with TRBJ2-7; 9 positions match TRBD1. V lost 4 bases and J lost 3; bases outside the gene matches: 7. CDR3 length equals 15 residues. Germline V CDR1 and CDR2: ENHRY, SYGVKD.

V usage is TRBV7-9 and J usage is TRBJ1-1; D is uncertain. Germline V gene lookup returns CDR1 SEHNR and CDR2 FQNEAQ (reference sequence). Trimming pared 5 bases from V and 5 bases from J, leaving 15 bases between. The CDR3 has 14 amino acids. CDR3 residues: CASSRQGRATEAFF. CDR3 DNA sequence: TGTGCCAGCAGCCGGCAAGGACGGGCTACTGAAGCTTTCTTT.

This clonotype turned up a few times. This chain uses TRBV12-3 or TRBV12-4 with TRBJ2-1, with TRBD2 identical over 9 bases. After removal of 7 bases from V and 3 bases from J, the junction contained 13 bases not matched to a gene. This CDR3 has 17 amino acids. CDR3 DNA: TGTGCCAGCACCCCCCCGGCTAGCGGGATAAACTACAATGAGCAGTTCTTC. Translation gives CASTPPASGINYNEQFF.

This clonotype was detected only a few times. The V gene is TRBV4-1, the J gene TRBJ1-2; D remains ambiguous. CDR1 and CDR2 from the germline V gene are MGHRA and YSYEKL. The CDR3 covers 13 residues. V was shortened by 3 bases and J by 4 bases, with 9 bases between the two germline ends. CDR3 DNA: TGCGCCAGCAGCCATGGAAGGACCTATGGCTACACCTTC. It translates to CASSHGRTYGYTF.

J is TRBJ1-1 and V is TRBV5-1; 8 bases are shared with TRBD1. The length of the CDR3 is 15 residues. With 4 bases clipped from V and 1 base from J, the junction kept 6 bases outside the gene matches. The V gene's germline CDR1 is SGHRS and CDR2 YFSETQ. The CDR3, as DNA: TGCGCCAGCAGCCCGGGGACAGGAGAGAACACTGAAGCTTTCTTT. Translation: CASSPGTGENTEAFF.

The chain uses TRBV9 and TRBJ1-2, with a weak D call TRBD1 (6 bases). Trimming removed 4 bases from V and 3 bases from J, with 13 bases in between. Germline V gives CDR1 SGDLS, CDR2 YYNGEE. The CDR3 loop spans 14 amino acids. The CDR3 loop reads CASSPEDSYYGYTF. In DNA, the CDR3 is TGTGCCAGCAGCCCCGAGGACAGCTACTATGGCTACACCTTC.

This clonotype was found a few times. The chain uses TRBV24-1 and TRBJ1-5, with D tentatively TRBD1 (5 bases). The CDR3 has 14 amino acids. The V end lost 5 bases, the J end lost 4 bases, and 11 bases lay between the germline ends. CDR1 is KGHDR and CDR2 is SFDVKD in the germline V gene. The CDR3 protein is CATSGAGLNQPQHF. CDR3 DNA sequence: TGTGCCACCAGTGGGGCAGGGTTAAATCAGCCCCAGCATTTT.

The chain combines TRBV18 with TRBJ2-1; D perhaps matches TRBD1 (6 bases). Germline CDR1 and CDR2: KGHSH and LQKENI. The V end lost 3 bases, the J end lost 2 bases, and 14 bases lay between the germline ends. The CDR3 is made up of 16 amino acids. The CDR3 bases are TGTGCCAGCTCACCCGTGGACAGTATTGCCTACAATGAGCAGTTCTTC. Amino acids: CASSPVDSIAYNEQFF. The full variable domain, completed using reference TRBV18 and TRBJ2-1, is NAGVMQNPRHLVRRRGQEARLRCSPMKGHSHVYWYRQLPEEGLKFMVYLQKENIIDESGMPKERFSAEFPKEGPSILRIQQVVRGDSAAYFCASSPVDSIAYNEQFFGPGTRLTVL.

CDR3 DNA: TGCGCCAGCAGGGTCTTAACAGGGGGCTTCCACGAGCAGTACTTC. Amino acids: CASRVLTGGFHEQYF. The V gene is TRBV5-1, the J gene TRBJ2-7; TRBD1 matches at 9 bases. The CDR3 length is 15 residues. Germline V gene sequence: CDR1 SGHRS, CDR2 YFSETQ. Trimming cost V 5 bases and J 5 bases; bases outside gene matches: 11.

In this sample, this clonotype turned up a few times. The CDR3 DNA reads TGTGCCAGCAGTGGGACTGACTCGAACACTGAAGCTTTCTTT. This encodes CASSGTDSNTEAFF. J is TRBJ1-1 and V is TRBV2; no clear D gene. This CDR3 contains 14 residues. Trimming cost V 4 bases and J 1 base, with 10 bases left between them. The germline CDR1 and CDR2 sequences are SNHLY and FYNNEI. Full variable domain (remainder filled in from reference TRBV2 and TRBJ1-1): EPEVTQTPSHQVTQMGQEVILRCVPISNHLYFYWYRQILGQKVEFLVSFYNNEISEKSEIFDDQFSVERPDGSNFTLKIRSTKLEDSAMYFCASSGTDSNTEAFFGQGTRLTVV.

V is TRBV7-8 and J is TRBJ2-3, with a tentative D call TRBD2 (6 bases). This CDR3 region has 16 residues. Germline CDR1 and CDR2: SGHVS and FQNEAQ. Trimming removed 2 bases at V and 0 bases at J, with 12 bases between. The DNA for the CDR3 is TGTGCCAGCAGCTTACGGTGGACTATAAGCACAGATACGCAGTATTTT. It codes for CASSLRWTISTDTQYF.

This clonotype has just a few counts. This chain uses TRBV7-9 with TRBJ2-5; weak D call: TRBD2 (5 bases). Germline V gene lookup returns CDR1 SEHNR and CDR2 FQNEAQ (reference sequence). This CDR3 is 15 amino acids long. Trimming took off 3 bases at V and 9 bases at J, with 20 bases between the two ends. CDR3 region: CASSFPSSSQGSQYF. The CDR3 nucleotides read TGTGCCAGCAGCTTCCCCTCTAGCTCCCAAGGGTCCCAGTACTTC. Using reference TRBV7-9 and TRBJ2-5 for the parts outside the CDR3, the full variable domain is DTGVSQNPRHKITKRGQNVTFRCDPISEHNRLYWYRQTLGQGPEFLTYFQNEAQLEKSRLLSDRFSAERPKGSFSTLEIQRTEQGDSAMYLCASSFPSSSQGSQYFGPGTRLLVL.

V usage is TRBV27 and J usage is TRBJ1-1, with a weak D call TRBD1 (6 bases). There are 13 residues in the CDR3. CDR1 MNHEY and CDR2 SMNVEV come from the germline V gene (reference sequence). Trimming cost V 0 bases and J 9 bases, with 11 bases left between them. The CDR3 DNA is TGTGCCAGCAGTTTATCCCGGACAGTAAAAGCTTTCTTT. Encoded protein: CASSLSRTVKAFF.

The V and J genes are TRBV19 and TRBJ1-1, with a tentative D call TRBD1 (5 bases). Germline loops: CDR1 LNHDA, CDR2 SQIVND (reference sequence). This CDR3 comprises 14 residues. V lost 5 bases, J lost 1 base, and 11 bases lay in between. The CDR3 nucleotides are TGTGCCAGTAGTTCGTGGGGCGCGAACACTGAAGCTTTCTTT. Its protein is CASSSWGANTEAFF.

J is TRBJ1-2 and V is TRBV20-1; TRBD1 might be the D (6 bases). This CDR3 comprises 14 residues. Trimming stripped 0 bases from V and 3 bases from J, with 11 bases between. The germline CDR1 and CDR2 sequences are DFQATT and SNEGSKA (reference sequence). The CDR3 region has the DNA TGCAGTGCTAGAGAGCAGGGGTACGACTATGGCTACACCTTC. Its protein product is CSAREQGYDYGYTF.

V gene TRBV5-1 combines with J gene TRBJ2-1; TRBD2 might be the D (6 bases). Germline V lookup: CDR1 SGHRS, CDR2 YFSETQ. The CDR3 is made up of 13 amino acids. V was pared by 7 bases and J by 8 bases, with 16 bases between. In DNA form, the CDR3 reads TGCGCCAGCGGGGGGAGTCCGTTGGATGAGCAGTTCTTC. Amino acids: CASGGSPLDEQFF.

The chain recombines TRBV20-1 with TRBJ2-3; TRBD2 matches 14 bases. The CDR3 contains 16 residues. Germline assignment: CDR1 DFQATT and CDR2 SNEGSKA (reference sequence). J was trimmed by 2 bases and V by 6 bases; bases with no gene match: 7. The CDR3 sequence: CSATRTSGGTTDTQYF. The CDR3 nucleotides read TGCAGTGCCACCAGGACTAGCGGGGGGACCACAGATACGCAGTATTTT.

This clonotype was counted at least ten times. This chain joins TRBV5-1 and TRBJ1-1, with D uncertain. Germline lookup yields CDR1 SGHRS and CDR2 YFSETQ. The V gene lost 0 bases and the J gene lost 3 bases, with 9 bases spanning the gap. The CDR3 has 14 amino acids. Here the CDR3 reads CASSLEPGDTEAFF. CDR3 in DNA: TGCGCCAGCAGCTTGGAACCCGGGGACACTGAAGCTTTCTTT.

The sample holds a few counts of this clonotype. The J gene is TRBJ2-7, the V gene TRBV28, with 10 bases fitting TRBD2. In germline, CDR1 is MDHEN, CDR2 SYDVKM. The trim removed 7 bases at V and 5 bases at J, leaving 11 bases unmatched. This CDR3 region has 15 residues. CDR3 protein: CASNGASGSFHEQYF. The CDR3 DNA follows: TGTGCCAGCAATGGGGCTAGCGGGAGTTTTCACGAGCAGTACTTC. The full variable domain, with the rest looked up from reference TRBV28 and TRBJ2-7, is DVKVTQSSRYLVKRTGEKVFLECVQDMDHENMFWYRQDPGLGLRLIYFSYDVKMKEKGDIPEGYSVSREKKERFSLILESASTNQTSMYLCASNGASGSFHEQYFGPGTRLTVT.

This clonotype was seen a handful of times. The rearrangement uses TRBV19 and TRBJ1-1, with D unresolved. The CDR3 loop spans 13 amino acids. Germline values: CDR1 LNHDA, CDR2 SQIVND (reference sequence). The V gene lost 3 bases and the J gene lost 1 base, with 6 bases spanning the gap. This chain's CDR3 is CASSIVTNTEAFF. Written as DNA, the CDR3 is TGTGCCAGTAGTATCGTTACGAACACTGAAGCTTTCTTT.